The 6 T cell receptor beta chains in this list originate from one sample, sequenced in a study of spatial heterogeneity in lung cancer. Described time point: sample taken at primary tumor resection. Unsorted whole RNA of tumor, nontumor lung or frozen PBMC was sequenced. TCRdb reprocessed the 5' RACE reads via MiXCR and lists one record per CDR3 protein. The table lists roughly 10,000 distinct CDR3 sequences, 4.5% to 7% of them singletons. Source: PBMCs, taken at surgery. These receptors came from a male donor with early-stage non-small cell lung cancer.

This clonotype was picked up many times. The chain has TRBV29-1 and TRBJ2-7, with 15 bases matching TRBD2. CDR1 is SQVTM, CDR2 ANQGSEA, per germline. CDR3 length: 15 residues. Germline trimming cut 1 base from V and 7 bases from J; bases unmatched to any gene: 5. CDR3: CSVEGTSGRVEEQYF. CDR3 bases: TGCAGCGTTGAAGGGACTAGCGGGAGGGTGGAAGAGCAGTACTTC.

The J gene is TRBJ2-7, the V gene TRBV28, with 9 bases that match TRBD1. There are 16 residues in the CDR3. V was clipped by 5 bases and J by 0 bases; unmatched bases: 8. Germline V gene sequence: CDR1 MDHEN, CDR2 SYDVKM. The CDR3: CASSDYLGQGSYEQYF. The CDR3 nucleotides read TGTGCCAGCAGTGATTACCTGGGACAGGGCTCCTACGAGCAGTACTTC.

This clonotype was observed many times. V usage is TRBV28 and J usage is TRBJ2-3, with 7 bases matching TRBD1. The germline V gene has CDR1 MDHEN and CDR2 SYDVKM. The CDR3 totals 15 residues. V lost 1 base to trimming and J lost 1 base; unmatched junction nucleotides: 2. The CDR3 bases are TGTGCCAGCAGTTTATACAGGGGCGGCACAGATACGCAGTATTTT. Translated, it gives CASSLYRGGTDTQYF.

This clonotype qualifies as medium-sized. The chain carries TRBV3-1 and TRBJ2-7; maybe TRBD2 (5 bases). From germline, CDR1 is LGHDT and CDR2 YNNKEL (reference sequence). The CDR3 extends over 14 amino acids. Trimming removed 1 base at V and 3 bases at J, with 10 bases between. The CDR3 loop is CASSQATGVYEQYF. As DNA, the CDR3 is TGTGCCAGCAGCCAAGCTACCGGGGTCTACGAGCAGTACTTC.

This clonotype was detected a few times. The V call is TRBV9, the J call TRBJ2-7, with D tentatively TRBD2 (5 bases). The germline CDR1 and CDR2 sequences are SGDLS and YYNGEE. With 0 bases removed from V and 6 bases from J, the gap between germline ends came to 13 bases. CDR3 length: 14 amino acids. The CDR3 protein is CASSVGGLSGEQYF. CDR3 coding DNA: TGTGCCAGCAGCGTAGGAGGCCTAAGCGGCGAGCAGTACTTC.

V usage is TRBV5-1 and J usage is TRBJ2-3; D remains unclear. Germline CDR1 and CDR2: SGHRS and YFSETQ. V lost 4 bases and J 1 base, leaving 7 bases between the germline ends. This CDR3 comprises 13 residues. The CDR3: CASSPGRTDTQYF. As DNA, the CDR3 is TGCGCCAGCAGCCCTGGACGCACAGATACGCAGTATTTT.